The entry that follows covers one T cell receptor beta chain sequence. These data come from a study of blood T cell repertoires in COVID-19. Study overall: Sites in the United States, Italy and Spain provided acute and convalescent COVID-19 samples. The analysed material was cDNA or gDNA that came from T cells, B-cell-depleted T cells, or PBMCs.

Original handling: By means of reference gene primer amplification, nucleated cell counts were estimated. This table comes from immunoSEQ multiplex PCR, and its TCRdb copy is limited to in-frame clones, with some not included. That table is the source of V, J and clone size, and D and trimming were worked out from the DNA. The table has about 100,000 clones, around nine tenths seen once; the top ten hold more than 1.5%. The length of the CDR3 is 15 residues. Looked up from germline, CDR1 is MNHEY and CDR2 is SVGAGI. Trimming cost V 2 bases and J 0 bases, with 5 bases left between them. This TCR was recovered from a man older than 75 with acute or convalescent COVID-19. The rearrangement joins TRBV6-5 to TRBJ1-6; D is uncertain. Sequencing was performed on peripheral blood. CDR3 coding DNA: TGTGCCAGCAGTTACGGAGTCTCCTATAATTCACCCCTCCACTTT. Protein: CASSYGVSYNSPLHF.